Each of the 18 T cell receptor beta chains below was sequenced from the same sample in a study of shared clonotypes between healthy human individuals. Sequencing used immunoSEQ multiplex PCR; TCRdb keeps in-frame clones, though not all of them. The sample includes roughly 2.2 million clones, approximately 95% of them seen just once. Sequencing input: naive CD4+ T cells from PBMCs. The sample's subset: CD45RA+ positively selected. These receptors all come from a man aged 18 to 35 in good health. Some clones in this sample may be carry-over from other donors' samples.

The genes are TRBV5-4 and TRBJ2-5, with a weak D call TRBD1 (5 bases). In germline, CDR1 is SGHNT, CDR2 YYREEE (reference sequence). V gave up 4 bases and J gave up 7 bases, with 17 bases separating them. The CDR3 is 14 residues long. The CDR3 is CASSPAAITGTQYF. The CDR3 DNA reads TGTGCCAGCAGCCCGGCGGCGATTACAGGGACCCAGTACTTC.

As for this clone: Other DNA sequences of this sample code for an identical CDR3. The J gene is TRBJ1-5, the V gene TRBV7-9, with a possible D match to TRBD1 (5 bases). Germline CDR1 reads SEHNR; CDR2 reads FQNEAQ (reference sequence). The V and J ends lost 3 bases and 5 bases respectively, with 5 bases between them. The length of the CDR3 is 12 residues. This CDR3 reads CASSLGDQPQHF. The CDR3 bases are TGTGCCAGCAGCTTGGGGGATCAGCCCCAGCATTTT.

The sample holds one count of this clone. The CDR3 protein is CASSNGQVGPYEQYF. The CDR3 DNA reads as TGTGCCAGCAGTAACGGACAGGTTGGTCCCTACGAGCAGTACTTC. The V gene is TRBV27, the J gene TRBJ2-7, with 7 bases matching TRBD1. This CDR3 contains 15 residues. Trimming cost V 5 bases and J 2 bases; bases outside gene matches: 9. Germline V gives CDR1 MNHEY, CDR2 SMNVEV (reference sequence).

This chain connects TRBV7-2 to TRBJ1-2; D call uncertain. The CDR3 is made up of 15 amino acids. Germline V gene lookup returns CDR1 SGHTA and CDR2 FQGNSA. V lost 1 base and J lost 0, with 9 bases in between. For the CDR3, the DNA is TGTGCCAGCAGCTTAGTTCAGACCCCTAACTATGGCTACACCTTC. Translation: CASSLVQTPNYGYTF.

This clone has a handful of counts. The chain employs TRBV7-9 and TRBJ1-5; 8 bases match TRBD1. Per the germline V gene, CDR1 is SEHNR and CDR2 is FQNEAQ (reference sequence). The CDR3 length is 13 residues. The V segment lost 5 bases and the J segment 10 bases; nucleotides outside the gene matches: 7. Here the CDR3 reads CASSPGQGIPQHF. The DNA of the CDR3 is TGTGCCAGCAGCCCTGGACAGGGAATTCCCCAGCATTTT.

The V gene is TRBV10-3, the J gene TRBJ1-4; D call uncertain. Trimming stripped 1 base from V and 8 bases from J, with 8 bases between. This CDR3 is built from 13 residues. Germline V gene lookup returns CDR1 ENHRY and CDR2 SYGVKD. DNA for the CDR3: TGTGCCATCAGTGAGTATGAGGGCGAAAAACTGTTTTTT. This codes for CAISEYEGEKLFF.

V gene TRBV5-4 combines with J gene TRBJ2-5; D gene unclear. The end of the DNA fits TRBJ2-7 better, so the J call may be wrong. CDR3 length: 12 residues. Germline assignment: CDR1 SGHNT and CDR2 YYREEE (reference sequence). CDR3 DNA: TGTGCCAGCAGCTCTAGCTCCTACGAGCAGTACTTC. Amino acid sequence: CASSSSSYEQYF.

This sequence joins TRBV6-6 and TRBJ2-5, with D possibly matching TRBD2 (6 bases). There are 14 residues in the CDR3. Trimming pared 10 bases from V and 5 bases from J, leaving 20 bases between. In germline, CDR1 is MNHNY, CDR2 SVGAGI (reference sequence). The CDR3 reads CATGPRAGMETQYF. The CDR3 DNA reads as TGTGCCACCGGCCCCAGGGCGGGGATGGAGACCCAGTACTTC.

This chain connects TRBV28 to TRBJ1-2; a weak D match, TRBD1 (6 bases). Trimming pared 4 bases from V and 8 bases from J, leaving 11 bases between. Germline values: CDR1 MDHEN, CDR2 SYDVKM. The length of the CDR3 is 12 residues. DNA for the CDR3: TGTGCCAGCAGTTACAGGGCTAAAGGCTACACCTTC. Translating it yields CASSYRAKGYTF.

The rearrangement joins TRBV6-4 to TRBJ2-7; TRBD2 matches 7 bases. The CDR3 runs 13 residues. Germline V gene data show CDR1 as MRHNA and CDR2 as SNTAGT. V gave up 0 bases and J gave up 6 bases; unmatched junction bases: 2. CDR3 DNA sequence: TGTGCCAGCAGTGACTCGGGGAGGGGCGAGCAGTACTTC. It codes for CASSDSGRGEQYF.

This sequence joins TRBV5-6 and TRBJ2-7, with D unresolved. Germline lookup yields CDR1 SGHDT and CDR2 YYEEEE. This CDR3 contains 11 residues. Trimming took 0 bases from V and 5 from J, leaving 3 bases between them. This CDR3 is CASSLENEQYF. The CDR3 DNA is TGTGCCAGCAGCTTGGAAAACGAGCAGTACTTC.

J is TRBJ1-5 and V is TRBV18; TRBD1 matches 9 bases. In germline, CDR1 is KGHSH, CDR2 LQKENI. The CDR3 totals 15 residues. V lost 3 bases, J lost 4 bases, and 4 bases stayed unmatched. Written as DNA, the CDR3 is TGTGCCAGCTCACCGAGAGGGACAGGGAATCAGCCCCAGCATTTT. It specifies CASSPRGTGNQPQHF.

The chain recombines TRBV12-5 with TRBJ1-1; D is possibly TRBD1 (5 bases). Germline V lookup: CDR1 LGHNT, CDR2 FRNRAP. V was pared by 6 bases and J by 3 bases, with 20 bases between. The CDR3 is 16 residues long. The CDR3 loop is CASGKLREGTYTEAFF. The DNA for the CDR3 is TGTGCTAGTGGCAAACTCAGGGAGGGGACGTACACTGAAGCTTTCTTT.

The rearrangement joins TRBV7-2 to TRBJ2-5; 13 nucleotides match TRBD2. The CDR3 runs 16 residues. Germline V gene lookup returns CDR1 SGHTA and CDR2 FQGNSA. V lost 5 bases to trimming and J lost 5 bases; unmatched junction nucleotides: 8. Here the CDR3 reads CASSPRTSGRAETQYF. In nucleotides, the CDR3 is TGTGCCAGCAGCCCCCGGACTAGCGGGAGAGCGGAGACCCAGTACTTC.

V gene TRBV5-4 combines with J gene TRBJ2-1; D is perhaps TRBD2 (6 bases). Looked up from germline, CDR1 is SGHNT and CDR2 is YYREEE (reference sequence). Trimming removed 2 bases from V and 6 bases from J, with 15 bases in between. The CDR3 runs 15 residues. This CDR3 reads CASSFRGGPSNEQFF. CDR3 coding DNA: TGTGCCAGCAGCTTTCGCGGAGGGCCCTCCAATGAGCAGTTCTTC. Full variable domain (remainder filled in from reference TRBV5-4 and TRBJ2-1): ETGVTQSPTHLIKTRGQQVTLRCSSQSGHNTVSWYQQALGQGPQFIFQYYREEENGRGNFPPRFSGLQFPNYSSELNVNALELDDSALYLCASSFRGGPSNEQFFGPGTRLTVL.

The CDR3 sequence is CASSYSQGAKNIQYF. CDR3 DNA sequence: TGTGCCAGCAGTTACTCCCAGGGGGCCAAAAACATTCAGTACTTC. The V and J genes are TRBV6-6 and TRBJ2-4; TRBD1 is a possible D gene (6 bases). Trimming took off 0 bases at V and 1 base at J, with 7 bases between the two ends. Germline assignment: CDR1 MNHNY and CDR2 SVGAGI (reference sequence). The CDR3 runs to 15 residues.

V gene TRBV28 combines with J gene TRBJ1-2; possibly TRBD1 for D (5 bases). Germline CDR1 MDHEN, CDR2 SYDVKM. V gave up 5 bases and J gave up 8 bases, with 12 bases separating them. The CDR3 covers 12 residues. CDR3 sequence (DNA): TGTGCCAGCAGTCCTCCGGGACGGGGCTACACCTTC. It yields the protein CASSPPGRGYTF.

The gene calls are TRBV9 and TRBJ2-5, with 8 bases fitting TRBD2. Germline V lookup: CDR1 SGDLS, CDR2 YYNGEE. V was clipped by 0 bases and J by 4 bases; unmatched bases: 8. The CDR3 consists of 16 residues. CDR3 coding DNA: TGTGCCAGCAGCGTAGGTACTAGCGGCCGACGAGAGACCCAGTACTTC. It codes for CASSVGTSGRRETQYF.